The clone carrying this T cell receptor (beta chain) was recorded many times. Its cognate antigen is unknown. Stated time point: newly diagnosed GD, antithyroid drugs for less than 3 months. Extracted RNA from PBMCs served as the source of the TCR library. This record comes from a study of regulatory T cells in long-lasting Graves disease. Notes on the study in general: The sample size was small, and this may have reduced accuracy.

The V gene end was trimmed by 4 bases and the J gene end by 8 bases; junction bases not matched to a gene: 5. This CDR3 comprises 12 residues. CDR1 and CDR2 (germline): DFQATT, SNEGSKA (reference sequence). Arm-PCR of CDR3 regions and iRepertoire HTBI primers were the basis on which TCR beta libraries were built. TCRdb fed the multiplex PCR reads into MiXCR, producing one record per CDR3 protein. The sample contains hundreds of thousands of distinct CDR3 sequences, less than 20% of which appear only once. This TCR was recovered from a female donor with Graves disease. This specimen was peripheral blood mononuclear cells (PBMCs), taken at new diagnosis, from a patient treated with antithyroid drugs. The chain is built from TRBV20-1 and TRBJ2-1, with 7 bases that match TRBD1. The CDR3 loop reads CSAIKGGDEQFF. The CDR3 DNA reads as TGCAGTGCTATAAAAGGGGGCGATGAGCAGTTCTTC.